These 14 T cell receptor beta chains came from one sample sequenced in a study of blood T cell repertoires in COVID-19. Produced via immunoSEQ multiplex PCR; TCRdb's table is partial and in-frame only. The sample includes 100,000 to 150,000 clones, more than 65% of them seen just once. The sequenced material came from peripheral blood. Receptor source: a human donor in a cohort sampled during active COVID-19.

The gene calls are TRBV27 and TRBJ2-7, with 16 bases identical to TRBD2. Germline CDR1 MNHEY, CDR2 SMNVEV (reference sequence). V trimming: 4 bases; J trimming: 2 bases; junction bases outside the gene matches: 11. There are 19 residues in the CDR3. In DNA form, the CDR3 reads TGTGCCAGCAGTTCCCTACCGGGACTAGCGGGAGGGCTCCCCTACGAGCAGTACTTC. It specifies CASSSLPGLAGGLPYEQYF.

The gene calls are TRBV28 and TRBJ1-1, with TRBD1 identical over 8 bases. Germline assignment: CDR1 MDHEN and CDR2 SYDVKM. The V and J ends lost 3 bases and 6 bases, in that order; junction bases with no gene match: 9. The CDR3 is 15 residues long. CDR3 DNA: TGTGCCAGCAGTTTCTCCCAGGGGGCTAGAGCTGAAGCTTTCTTT. This translates into CASSFSQGARAEAFF.

The chain has TRBV20-1 and TRBJ1-1; a possible D gene is TRBD1 (5 bases). Germline V gene data show CDR1 as DFQATT and CDR2 as SNEGSKA (reference sequence). The germline V and J ends were trimmed by 3 bases and 11 bases, with 13 bases remaining between them. This CDR3 is 11 amino acids long. The chain's CDR3 is CSASGGTLAFF. The CDR3 DNA follows: TGCAGTGCTAGTGGTGGGACTCTCGCTTTCTTT.

This clone turned up a few times. The V gene is TRBV7-2, the J gene TRBJ2-3, with D unresolved. Trimming removed 1 base from V and 7 bases from J, with 3 bases in between. Per the germline V gene, CDR1 is SGHTA and CDR2 is FQGNSA. CDR3 length: 11 residues. CDR3 protein: CASSLGHTQYF. CDR3 in DNA: TGTGCCAGCAGCTTAGGGCATACGCAGTATTTT.

The chain employs TRBV19 and TRBJ1-5; no clear D gene. The germline V and J ends were trimmed by 3 bases and 0 bases, with 9 bases remaining between them. Germline lookup yields CDR1 LNHDA and CDR2 SQIVND (reference sequence). The CDR3 loop spans 15 amino acids. The DNA of the CDR3 is TGTGCCAGTAGTATTTCAGGCTATAGCAATCAGCCCCAGCATTTT. This codes for CASSISGYSNQPQHF. The full variable domain, rest sourced from reference TRBV19 and TRBJ1-5, is DGGITQSPKYLFRKEGQNVTLSCEQNLNHDAMYWYRQDPGQGLRLIYYSQIVNDFQKGDIAEGYSVSREKKESFPLTVTSAQKNPTAFYLCASSISGYSNQPQHFGDGTRLSIL.

The chain recombines TRBV5-5 with TRBJ1-1, with 10 bases identical to TRBD1. CDR1 and CDR2 (germline): SGHKS, YYEKEE (reference sequence). The trim removed 0 bases at V and 2 bases at J, leaving 7 bases unmatched. CDR3 length equals 17 residues. The CDR3 loop reads CASSLVPTGGSNTEAFF. Here the CDR3 DNA reads TGTGCCAGCAGCTTGGTTCCGACAGGGGGCAGTAACACTGAAGCTTTCTTT.

The chain couples TRBV30 to TRBJ1-1; the D is unclear. V was trimmed by 2 bases and J by 0 bases, leaving 13 bases between them. The germline CDR1 and CDR2 sequences are GTSNPN and SVGIG (reference sequence). The CDR3 consists of 15 residues. CDR3 bases: TGTGCCTGGAGTAAGGCGGGAGATTTGAACACTGAAGCTTTCTTT. This sequence encodes CAWSKAGDLNTEAFF.

The chain couples TRBV5-1 to TRBJ1-1; maybe TRBD1 (5 bases). Germline CDR1 reads SGHRS; CDR2 reads YFSETQ. This CDR3 contains 12 residues. V dropped 6 bases and J dropped 1 base, with 7 bases sitting between them. CDR3 in amino acids: CASTGENTEAFF. The CDR3 DNA reads TGCGCCAGCACGGGGGAGAACACTGAAGCTTTCTTT.

This chain joins TRBV14 and TRBJ2-1, with D perhaps TRBD2 (5 bases). The V end was cut by 0 bases, the J end by 2 bases, with 23 bases between. The CDR3 totals 20 residues. Germline loops: CDR1 SGHDN, CDR2 FVKESK. CDR3 nucleotide sequence: TGTGCCAGCAGCCAAGAGACCGACCGGTTCCGGACTTACACCTACAATGAGCAGTTCTTC. Protein: CASSQETDRFRTYTYNEQFF.

The J gene is TRBJ2-3, the V gene TRBV5-4; the match to TRBD2 covers 7 bases. The J segment lost 1 base and the V segment lost 0 bases, leaving 5 bases of the junction unmatched. This CDR3 has 16 amino acids. Per the germline V gene, CDR1 is SGHNT and CDR2 is YYREEE (reference sequence). The CDR3 coding sequence is TGTGCCAGCAGCTTGGGAACTAGCGAAGGCACAGATACGCAGTATTTT. Amino acid sequence: CASSLGTSEGTDTQYF.

The rearrangement links TRBV7-8 to TRBJ1-1; maybe TRBD1 (5 bases). CDR1 is SGHVS and CDR2 is FQNEAQ in the germline V gene. The CDR3 loop spans 14 amino acids. The V end was cut by 1 base, the J end by 5 bases, with 11 bases between. In nucleotides, the CDR3 is TGTGCCAGCAGCTTAGAGCAGGGTGGGACTGAAGCTTTCTTT. This gives the protein CASSLEQGGTEAFF.

This sequence joins TRBV9 and TRBJ2-5, with 7 nucleotides matching TRBD2. J gave up 0 bases and V 3 bases, and 2 bases lay outside the gene matches. The CDR3 loop spans 14 amino acids. From germline, CDR1 is SGDLS and CDR2 YYNGEE. This CDR3 is CASSETSYQETQYF. As DNA, the CDR3 is TGTGCCAGCAGCGAGACTAGCTACCAAGAGACCCAGTACTTC. Looking up the rest from reference TRBV9 and TRBJ2-5 gives the full variable domain: DSGVTQTPKHLITATGQRVTLRCSPRSGDLSVYWYQQSLDQGLQFLIQYYNGEERAKGNILERFSAQQFPDLHSELNLSSLELGDSALYFCASSETSYQETQYFGPGTRLLVL.

This sequence joins TRBV5-4 and TRBJ2-2; 7 nucleotides line up with TRBD1. The CDR3 spans 13 residues. V lost 4 bases to trimming and J lost 9 bases; unmatched junction nucleotides: 6. The germline V gene has CDR1 SGHNT and CDR2 YYREEE (reference sequence). CDR3: CASSETGVRELFF. CDR3 DNA: TGTGCCAGCAGCGAAACAGGGGTCAGGGAGCTGTTTTTT.

The chain couples TRBV19 to TRBJ2-2; the match to TRBD1 covers 12 bases. The ends lost 4 bases at V and 5 bases at J; junction bases unmatched: 11. This CDR3 region has 18 residues. Germline V gene data show CDR1 as LNHDA and CDR2 as SQIVND (reference sequence). The CDR3 loop is CASSKTSAGQGATGELFF. The CDR3 DNA reads TGTGCCAGTAGTAAAACCTCGGCGGGACAGGGGGCAACCGGGGAGCTGTTTTTT.